The clone carrying this T cell receptor beta chain was found many times. Antigen: not known. This sample is drawn from a study of identical twins. Broader study findings: Beta out-of-frame sequences showed weaker excess twin sharing.

Unique molecular identifiers were present on cDNA, and template switching added a universal primer site. TCRdb redid the calling of the 5' RACE reads with MiXCR, one entry per CDR3 protein. The table lists a few hundred thousand distinct CDR3 sequences, 9.6% of them singletons. The CDR3 contains 13 residues. V lost 7 bases to trimming and J lost 9 bases; unmatched junction nucleotides: 6. The germline CDR1 and CDR2 sequences are SGHRS and YFSETQ. This same sample was also part of a study on yellow fever vaccine responses in identical twins.

The source is a woman younger than 30 in good health. The chain is built from TRBV5-1 and TRBJ1-6; TRBD1 agrees at 8 bases. Specimen: PBMCs. DNA for the CDR3: TGCGCCAGCGGCGGACAGGGAGGTTCACCCCTCCACTTT. Its translation: CASGGQGGSPLHF.